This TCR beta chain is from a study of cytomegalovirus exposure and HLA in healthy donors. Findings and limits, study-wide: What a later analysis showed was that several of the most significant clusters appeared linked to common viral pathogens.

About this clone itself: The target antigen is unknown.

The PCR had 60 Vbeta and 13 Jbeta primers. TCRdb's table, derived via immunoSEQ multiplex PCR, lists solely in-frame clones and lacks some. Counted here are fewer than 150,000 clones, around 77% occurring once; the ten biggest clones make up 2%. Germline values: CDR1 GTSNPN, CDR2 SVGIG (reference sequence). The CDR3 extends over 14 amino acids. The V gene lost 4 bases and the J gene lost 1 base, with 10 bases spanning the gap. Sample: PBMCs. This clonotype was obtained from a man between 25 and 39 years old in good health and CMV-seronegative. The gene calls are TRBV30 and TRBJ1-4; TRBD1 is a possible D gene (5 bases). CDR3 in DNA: TGTGCCTGGACCCCGGGGGTAACTAATGAAAAACTGTTTTTT. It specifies CAWTPGVTNEKLFF.